These 17 T cell receptor beta chains were sequenced from one sample in a study of identifying expanded T cells in peripheral blood. Repertoires were generated with immunoSEQ multiplex PCR, while TCRdb's copy carries only in-frame clones and drops some. The table includes 84,000 or so clones, roughly 89% detected once. The sample consisted of blood. Receptors were obtained from a person between 18 and 69 years old in good health.

This clone was counted once. This chain connects TRBV5-1 to TRBJ1-1; TRBD1 matches at 10 bases. J lost 3 bases, V lost 6 bases, and 5 bases had no gene match. Germline CDR1 is SGHRS and CDR2 is YFSETQ. The CDR3 consists of 14 residues. CDR3 region: CASKLGQGYTEAFF. The DNA of the CDR3 is TGCGCCAGCAAATTGGGACAGGGGTACACTGAAGCTTTCTTT.

This chain joins TRBV5-1 and TRBJ1-2, with TRBD1 matching 7 bases. With V trimmed by 0 bases and J by 4 bases, 12 bases remained unmatched. Germline V gene sequence: CDR1 SGHRS, CDR2 YFSETQ. CDR3 length: 17 amino acids. The CDR3 nucleotides are TGCGCCAGCAGCTTGGTAACGCCTACAGGGGTCATCTATGGCTACACCTTC. Residues: CASSLVTPTGVIYGYTF.

The J gene is TRBJ2-1, the V gene TRBV4-1; the D gene could be TRBD1 or TRBD2 (5 bases each). V shed 0 bases and J shed 0 bases, with 12 bases lying between them. Germline values: CDR1 MGHRA, CDR2 YSYEKL. The CDR3 has 17 residues. CDR3 residues: CASSQDDSGSSYNEQFF. The CDR3 DNA follows: TGCGCCAGCAGCCAAGATGACAGCGGAAGCTCCTACAATGAGCAGTTCTTC.

The sample holds a few counts of this clone. The genes are TRBV10-1 and TRBJ1-6; no definite D call. The CDR3 spans 14 residues. Germline values: CDR1 WNHNN, CDR2 SYGVQD (reference sequence). Trimming removed 2 bases at V and 10 bases at J, with 12 bases between. CDR3 DNA: TGCGCCAGCAGTGAGATTATTGGGATCTCACCCCTCCACTTT. The encoded protein is CASSEIIGISPLHF.

The chain joins TRBV29-1 to TRBJ2-5; D call uncertain. Germline CDR1 reads SQVTM; CDR2 reads ANQGSEA. Trimming stripped 4 bases from V and 3 bases from J, with 12 bases between. The CDR3 is 13 amino acids. CDR3 in amino acids: CSVARNAEETQYF. The CDR3 DNA sequence: TGCAGCGTTGCGAGAAATGCGGAAGAGACCCAGTACTTC.

V and J are TRBV6-6 and TRBJ1-6; 8 bases match TRBD1. The CDR3 length is 15 residues. V lost 6 bases, J lost 5 bases, and 6 bases stayed unmatched. In germline, CDR1 is MNHNY, CDR2 SVGAGI (reference sequence). The CDR3, as DNA: TGTGCCAGCAGACCGTCGGACAGGGATAATTCACCCCTCCACTTT. Its protein product is CASRPSDRDNSPLHF.

The chain has TRBV18 and TRBJ2-7; D is undetermined. CDR3 length: 12 residues. Trimming removed 6 bases at V and 3 bases at J, with 9 bases between. Germline V gene data show CDR1 as KGHSH and CDR2 as LQKENI. DNA for the CDR3: TGTGCCAGCTCGGCATCCGACTACGAGCAGTACTTC. It encodes CASSASDYEQYF.

The chain has TRBV4-1 and TRBJ1-4; the D gene is possibly TRBD1 (6 bases). V lost 0 bases and J 8 bases, leaving 13 bases between the germline ends. The germline V gene has CDR1 MGHRA and CDR2 YSYEKL. The CDR3 is 15 amino acids. CDR3: CASSQDDRLGEKLFF. The CDR3, as DNA: TGCGCCAGCAGCCAAGATGACAGGCTGGGGGAAAAACTGTTTTTT.

The chain recombines TRBV11-2 with TRBJ2-1; 7 bases are shared with TRBD2. Per the germline V gene, CDR1 is SGHAT and CDR2 is FQNNGV. V dropped 3 bases and J dropped 7; count of bases not matched to a gene: 6. This CDR3 has 14 amino acids. CDR3 amino acids: CASSFSGGGNEQFF. CDR3 sequence (DNA): TGTGCCAGCAGCTTCTCGGGGGGTGGTAATGAGCAGTTCTTC.

This chain links TRBV6-1 with TRBJ1-6; 8 nucleotides align to TRBD1. The germline V gene encodes CDR1 MNHNS and CDR2 SASEGT. With V trimmed by 4 bases and J by 7 bases, 9 bases remained unmatched. This CDR3 is 16 amino acids long. The CDR3 spells CASSGHSGTGNSPLHF. CDR3 DNA sequence: TGTGCCAGCAGTGGACATTCTGGGACAGGAAATTCACCCCTCCACTTT.

In its sample, this clone was seen a few times. The same CDR3 also results from other DNA sequences found in this sample. The chain uses TRBV18 and TRBJ2-7; 11 positions agree with TRBD2. V shed 6 bases and J 0 bases; nucleotides not matched to a gene: 4. The CDR3 totals 15 residues. Germline CDR1 KGHSH, CDR2 LQKENI. The CDR3 coding sequence is TGTGCCAGCTCCCCAACTAGCGGGAGCTCCTACGAGCAGTACTTC. Its translation: CASSPTSGSSYEQYF.

This chain joins TRBV19 and TRBJ1-3, with D perhaps TRBD1 (5 bases). CDR1 is LNHDA and CDR2 is SQIVND in the germline V gene (reference sequence). This CDR3 contains 16 residues. Trimming removed 7 bases from V and 0 bases from J, with 16 bases in between. Here the CDR3 reads CASTPRDSYSGNTIYF. CDR3 DNA: TGTGCCAGTACCCCCCGGGACTCCTACTCTGGAAACACCATATATTTT.

The gene calls are TRBV19 and TRBJ1-1; tentatively, D is TRBD1 (6 bases). Germline V gene data show CDR1 as LNHDA and CDR2 as SQIVND (reference sequence). CDR3 size: 16 residues. V lost 3 bases and J 7 bases, leaving 21 bases between the germline ends. For the CDR3, the DNA is TGTGCCAGTAGTATCCTAGGGACACGGGCCTTGGGTGAAGCTTTCTTT. Residues: CASSILGTRALGEAFF.

CDR3 region: CASSIGGIAEAFF. Here the CDR3 DNA reads TGTGCCAGTAGTATTGGGGGCATCGCTGAAGCTTTCTTT. This chain uses TRBV19 with TRBJ1-1; the D gene is possibly TRBD1 (6 bases). Germline CDR1 and CDR2: LNHDA and SQIVND (reference sequence). V was shortened by 3 bases and J by 6 bases, with 11 bases between the two germline ends. The CDR3 spans 13 residues.

The chain is built from TRBV4-3 and TRBJ1-4; D gene unclear. CDR1 is LGHNA and CDR2 is YSLEER in the germline V gene. Trimming left V 4 bases short and J 8 bases short, with 17 bases between. This CDR3 spans 15 amino acids. The CDR3 DNA is TGCGCCAGCAGCCCCCAACTGGACCGGGGAGAAAAACTGTTTTTT. Translating gives CASSPQLDRGEKLFF.

The rearrangement links TRBV11-1 to TRBJ2-1; weak D call: TRBD1 (6 bases). The CDR3 has 13 amino acids. Germline assignment: CDR1 SGHAT and CDR2 FQDESV (reference sequence). Trimming removed 4 bases at V and 7 bases at J, with 11 bases between. The CDR3 bases are TGTGCCAGCAGCTCACTTAGGGGGAATGAGCAGTTCTTC. This encodes CASSSLRGNEQFF.

The rearrangement joins TRBV21-1 to TRBJ1-3; whether TRBD1, the table's D call, matches the DNA was not checked. TRBV21-1 is a documented pseudogene. The length of the CDR3 is 14 residues. The CDR3 reads CASAGGNSGNTIYF. The CDR3 DNA follows: TGTGCCAGCGCAGGGGGGAACTCTGGAAACACCATATATTTT.